One sample yielded the 26 T cell receptor beta chains listed below, sequenced in a study of T cell responses to AZD1222 COVID-19 vaccine. Profiling relied on immunoSEQ multiplex PCR, and the TCRdb table lists in-frame clones only, not all of them. The sample lists about 110,000 clones; roughly 88% were seen once. Material: peripheral blood, obtained on day 0 of AZD1222 vaccination. The receptors come from an adult in good health.

The rearrangement links TRBV5-1 to TRBJ1-1; weak D call: TRBD1 (5 bases). The ends were cut back, 3 bases at V and 1 base at J, with 7 bases in the middle. The CDR3 has 13 residues. Germline V gene lookup returns CDR1 SGHRS and CDR2 YFSETQ. For the CDR3, the DNA is TGCGCCAGCAGCTCCCAGGGGAACACTGAAGCTTTCTTT. It codes for CASSSQGNTEAFF.

Notes on this clone: Other DNA sequences in this sample translate to the same CDR3. This chain joins TRBV29-1 and TRBJ2-2; D is perhaps TRBD2 (6 bases). V lost 6 bases and J lost 0, with 14 bases in between. Germline CDR1 reads SQVTM; CDR2 reads ANQGSEA. The CDR3 loop spans 15 amino acids. This CDR3 reads CSVDPGGANTGELFF. The CDR3 nucleotides read TGCAGCGTAGACCCGGGCGGGGCGAACACCGGGGAGCTGTTTTTT.

The CDR3 sequence: CASSRTSGSSYNEQFF. The CDR3 DNA follows: TGTGCCAGCAGCCGGACTAGCGGGAGCTCCTACAATGAGCAGTTCTTC. The rearrangement links TRBV5-4 to TRBJ2-1, with 13 bases matching TRBD2. This CDR3 comprises 16 residues. Germline trimming cut 4 bases from V and 0 bases from J; bases unmatched to any gene: 1. CDR1 is SGHNT and CDR2 is YYREEE in the germline V gene (reference sequence).

The chain has TRBV7-9 and TRBJ1-3, with D unclear. This CDR3 has 12 amino acids. The germline CDR1 and CDR2 sequences are SEHNR and FQNEAQ (reference sequence). Trimming took 6 bases from V and 7 from J, leaving 10 bases between them. The CDR3 is CASRSSGNTIYF. The CDR3 bases are TGTGCCAGCAGATCGTCGGGGAACACCATATATTTT.

This sequence joins TRBV20-1 and TRBJ2-7; D unclear. Germline CDR1 DFQATT, CDR2 SNEGSKA (reference sequence). The length of the CDR3 is 10 residues. The V end was cut by 3 bases, the J end by 9 bases, with 9 bases between. The CDR3: CSASVQRQYF. The CDR3 bases are TGCAGTGCTAGTGTACAGCGGCAGTACTTC.

This sequence joins TRBV14 and TRBJ2-7, with 8 bases that match TRBD1. CDR1 and CDR2 (germline): SGHDN, FVKESK. V lost 2 bases to trimming and J lost 4 bases; unmatched junction nucleotides: 7. The CDR3 has 15 residues. In DNA form, the CDR3 reads TGTGCCAGCAGCCAAAGACTGGGACAGGCGTACGAGCAGTACTTC. Translated: CASSQRLGQAYEQYF.

V and J are TRBV5-1 and TRBJ2-7; 9 positions match TRBD1. CDR1 is SGHRS and CDR2 is YFSETQ in the germline V gene. The CDR3 runs 15 residues. The V gene end was trimmed by 3 bases and the J gene end by 3 bases; junction bases not matched to a gene: 7. The chain's CDR3 is CASSWPETGGYEQYF. The CDR3 coding sequence is TGCGCCAGCAGCTGGCCGGAGACAGGGGGCTACGAGCAGTACTTC. Combining the CDR3 with reference TRBV5-1 and TRBJ2-7 gives the whole variable domain KAGVTQTPRYLIKTRGQQVTLSCSPISGHRSVSWYQQTPGQGLQFLFEYFSETQRNKGNFPGRFSGRQFSNSRSEMNVSTLELGDSALYLCASSWPETGGYEQYFGPGTRLTVT.

The chain carries TRBV24-1 and TRBJ2-3; maybe TRBD1 (5 bases). The CDR3 spans 15 residues. V was trimmed by 4 bases and J by 0 bases, leaving 10 bases between them. Germline V CDR1 and CDR2: KGHDR, SFDVKD. Here the CDR3 reads CATSDPRASTDTQYF. The CDR3 DNA reads as TGTGCCACCAGTGACCCCAGGGCCAGCACAGATACGCAGTATTTT.

The chain links TRBV9 to TRBJ1-1, with TRBD1 as a possible D gene (5 bases). The CDR3 totals 18 residues. Germline CDR1 is SGDLS and CDR2 is YYNGEE. Trimming removed 3 bases at V and 0 bases at J, with 21 bases between. CDR3 sequence (DNA): TGTGCCAGCAGCGCATTACGGGGCTCCGGCCTCATGAACACTGAAGCTTTCTTT. Its protein is CASSALRGSGLMNTEAFF.

This clone came up many times. The chain has TRBV11-2 and TRBJ2-1, with TRBD2 identical over 10 bases. After removal of 6 bases from V and 4 bases from J, the junction contained 9 bases not matched to a gene. CDR1 and CDR2 (germline): SGHAT, FQNNGV. This CDR3 is built from 16 residues. CDR3 nucleotides: TGTGCCAGCAGACCCGTTGGGACTAGCGTGTACAATGAGCAGTTCTTC. Its protein is CASRPVGTSVYNEQFF.

This chain connects TRBV18 to TRBJ1-5; 7 bases fit TRBD1. Losses at the gene ends were 1 base for V and 4 bases for J; bases not matched to a gene: 10. This CDR3 has 17 amino acids. Germline V gene lookup returns CDR1 KGHSH and CDR2 LQKENI. The CDR3 sequence is CASSPRAQGGHNQPQHF. In nucleotides, the CDR3 is TGTGCCAGCTCACCACGGGCACAAGGGGGCCATAATCAGCCCCAGCATTTT.

The CDR3 coding sequence is TGTGCCAGCAGCTTAAGTCCCCAGGGGGGACAGCCCCAGCATTTT. Translated: CASSLSPQGGQPQHF. The chain couples TRBV7-8 to TRBJ1-5; 7 nucleotides line up with TRBD1. V lost 2 bases and J lost 7; bases outside the gene matches: 8. CDR3 length equals 15 residues. Germline loops: CDR1 SGHVS, CDR2 FQNEAQ.

CDR3: CASSLEVGNTEAFF. The CDR3, as DNA: TGCGCCAGCAGCTTGGAGGTTGGGAACACTGAAGCTTTCTTT. The chain couples TRBV5-1 to TRBJ1-1; D is ambiguous. Between the trimmed V and J ends, which lost 0 bases and 1 base, there was a span of 7 bases. In germline, CDR1 is SGHRS, CDR2 YFSETQ. There are 14 residues in the CDR3.

This sequence joins TRBV19 and TRBJ2-1; D is ambiguous. The CDR3 sequence is 14 residues long. With 7 bases removed from V and 0 bases from J, the gap between germline ends came to 10 bases. Germline-derived CDR1 and CDR2 are LNHDA and SQIVND (reference sequence). CDR3 sequence reads: CASTGPSSYNEQFF. The CDR3 DNA reads as TGTGCCAGTACGGGCCCTAGCTCCTACAATGAGCAGTTCTTC.

This clone was observed a single time. This chain connects TRBV5-1 to TRBJ2-2; 7 nucleotides line up with TRBD1. V lost 0 bases and J lost 2; bases outside the gene matches: 4. This CDR3 comprises 16 residues. Germline CDR1 reads SGHRS; CDR2 reads YFSETQ. The DNA for the CDR3 is TGCGCCAGCAGCTTGGCACAGGGGCCAAACACCGGGGAGCTGTTTTTT. Its translation: CASSLAQGPNTGELFF. Full variable domain (outside the CDR3, taken from reference TRBV5-1 and TRBJ2-2): KAGVTQTPRYLIKTRGQQVTLSCSPISGHRSVSWYQQTPGQGLQFLFEYFSETQRNKGNFPGRFSGRQFSNSRSEMNVSTLELGDSALYLCASSLAQGPNTGELFFGEGSRLTVL.

V and J are TRBV7-2 and TRBJ2-1, with 9 positions matching TRBD1. V dropped 7 bases and J dropped 7; count of bases not matched to a gene: 8. The CDR3 has 14 amino acids. CDR1 SGHTA and CDR2 FQGNSA come from the germline V gene. Written as DNA, the CDR3 is TGTGCCAGCACCGCCTGGACAGGGGAAAATGAGCAGTTCTTC. It yields the protein CASTAWTGENEQFF.

This chain uses TRBV4-2 with TRBJ2-1; TRBD2 might be the D (7 bases). The CDR3 totals 17 residues. V shed 4 bases and J shed 5 bases, with 21 bases lying between them. Germline lookup yields CDR1 LGHNA and CDR2 YNFKEQ. In DNA form, the CDR3 reads TGTGCCAGCAGCCCCGTCCACGCGGGGGCGATCAACAATGAGCAGTTCTTC. It translates to CASSPVHAGAINNEQFF.

The J gene is TRBJ2-7, the V gene TRBV6-1; D ambiguous. Trimming pared 2 bases from V and 7 bases from J, leaving 12 bases between. The CDR3 extends over 13 amino acids. The germline CDR1 and CDR2 sequences are MNHNS and SASEGT. Here the CDR3 reads CASSEQQFGEQYV. CDR3 nucleotides: TGTGCCAGCAGTGAACAGCAGTTCGGGGAGCAGTACGTC.

The chain has TRBV7-2 and TRBJ2-5; tentative D call: TRBD2 (6 bases). Germline CDR1 and CDR2: SGHTA and FQGNSA. The V gene lost 7 bases and the J gene lost 7 bases, with 16 bases spanning the gap. This CDR3 is built from 13 residues. The CDR3 DNA reads as TGTGCCAGCACCCTAGGGGCCGGGGGGACCCAGTACTTC. Its translation is CASTLGAGGTQYF.

V usage is TRBV5-1 and J usage is TRBJ2-1; 10 bases are shared with TRBD2. Germline lookup yields CDR1 SGHRS and CDR2 YFSETQ. J gave up 1 base and V 5 bases, and 3 bases lay outside the gene matches. This CDR3 contains 15 residues. This chain's CDR3 is CASSTLAGSYNEQFF. The CDR3 DNA reads TGCGCCAGCAGTACACTAGCGGGGTCCTACAATGAGCAGTTCTTC.

The chain links TRBV5-1 to TRBJ1-1; 7 nucleotides match TRBD1. Germline trimming cut 4 bases from V and 0 bases from J; bases unmatched to any gene: 3. Germline V gives CDR1 SGHRS, CDR2 YFSETQ. The CDR3 length is 14 residues. CDR3 amino acids: CASSHGTVNTEAFF. The CDR3 DNA follows: TGCGCCAGCAGCCACGGGACAGTGAACACTGAAGCTTTCTTT.

The chain couples TRBV5-1 to TRBJ1-1, with D perhaps TRBD1 (5 bases). Germline CDR1 reads SGHRS; CDR2 reads YFSETQ. This CDR3 is 15 amino acids long. With 4 bases removed from V and 4 bases from J, the gap between germline ends came to 17 bases. The CDR3: CASSGGTFAGTEAFF. The DNA for the CDR3 is TGCGCCAGCAGCGGTGGGACTTTTGCTGGCACTGAAGCTTTCTTT.

The chain links TRBV28 to TRBJ1-1; D is unresolved. Per the germline V gene, CDR1 is MDHEN and CDR2 is SYDVKM. The CDR3 consists of 15 residues. Trimming stripped 5 bases from V and 1 base from J, with 14 bases between. The CDR3 loop is CASSPRGAPNTEAFF. CDR3 in DNA: TGTGCCAGCAGTCCGAGAGGCGCACCGAACACTGAAGCTTTCTTT.

The J gene is TRBJ2-3, the V gene TRBV6-6; 8 positions match TRBD2. This CDR3 comprises 16 residues. Germline CDR1 MNHNY, CDR2 SVGAGI (reference sequence). V shed 3 bases, J shed 4 bases, and the junction held 9 bases outside the gene matches. The CDR3 loop reads CASSYPGGGQSDTQYF. CDR3 nucleotides: TGTGCCAGCAGTTATCCCGGGGGGGGCCAATCAGATACGCAGTATTTT.

V gene TRBV5-4 combines with J gene TRBJ2-1, with TRBD1 identical over 10 bases. This CDR3 comprises 17 residues. The junction had 11 bases not matched to a gene; V was cut back by 4 bases and J by 4 bases. Germline lookup yields CDR1 SGHNT and CDR2 YYREEE (reference sequence). CDR3 amino acids: CASSDPQGQGIYNEQFF. The DNA of the CDR3 is TGTGCCAGCAGCGACCCCCAGGGACAGGGGATTTACAATGAGCAGTTCTTC. Together with reference TRBV5-4 and TRBJ2-1, the CDR3 gives the full variable domain: ETGVTQSPTHLIKTRGQQVTLRCSSQSGHNTVSWYQQALGQGPQFIFQYYREEENGRGNFPPRFSGLQFPNYSSELNVNALELDDSALYLCASSDPQGQGIYNEQFFGPGTRLTVL.

The table lists this clone with a few counts. The rearrangement links TRBV19 to TRBJ2-7; D gene uncertain. The germline V gene has CDR1 LNHDA and CDR2 SQIVND (reference sequence). This CDR3 is built from 13 residues. V was trimmed by 4 bases and J by 10 bases, leaving 17 bases between them. The CDR3 reads CASSNNPRTSQYF. The CDR3 nucleotides read TGTGCCAGTAGTAACAATCCTAGAACATCCCAGTACTTC. Combining the CDR3 with reference TRBV19 and TRBJ2-7 gives the whole variable domain DGGITQSPKYLFRKEGQNVTLSCEQNLNHDAMYWYRQDPGQGLRLIYYSQIVNDFQKGDIAEGYSVSREKKESFPLTVTSAQKNPTAFYLCASSNNPRTSQYFGPGTRLTVT.